This T cell receptor (delta chain) emerged from a study of gamma-delta chains in newborns, infants, children. About the study: Microbial exposure reportedly drives polyclonal innate γδ T cell expansion after birth.

Only a few counts were recorded for this clone. TCRdb re-called the reads via CATT. This repertoire shows several thousand delta-chain clones, 30% to 40% found once; its top ten account for less than 15%. CDR1 and CDR2 (germline): TSWWSYY, QGS. CDR3 length equals 19 residues. The ends were cut back, 1 base at V and 3 bases at J, with 24 bases in the middle. This sequence joins TRDV1 and TRDJ1; a weak D match, TRDD3 (10 bases). This receptor was taken from a child who received the measles vaccine. The sequencing sample was made of blood. CDR3 residues: CALGEPFLLGGYWADKLIF. In DNA form, the CDR3 reads TGTGCTCTTGGGGAACCCTTCCTACTTGGGGGATACTGGGCCGATAAACTCATCTTT.